The sequence of this TCR beta chain was determined in a study of CD8+ T cells in alopecia areata. Looking at the study overall: In an open-label trial, patients got 5 to 10 mg tofacitinib twice daily.

The CDR3 has 13 amino acids. With 2 bases removed from V and 2 bases from J, the gap between germline ends came to 10 bases. Germline V gene lookup returns CDR1 SQVTM and CDR2 ANQGSEA. Sequencing used cDNA as its template, made by extracting RNA and reverse transcribing it. Sequencing used immunoSEQ multiplex PCR; TCRdb keeps in-frame clones, though not all of them. The repertoire holds over 200,000 clones, with around 66% as singletons. As regards this clone: The antigen is not known.

The treatment denotes: oral pan-JAK inhibitor, 5-10 mg twice daily. Findings of the study overall: Scalp and blood retained many expanded lesional clones during tofacitinib.

This chain joins TRBV29-1 and TRBJ2-7, with D perhaps TRBD2 (5 bases). This receptor was identified in a human donor with alopecia areata. The sample here was CD4+ T cells sorted from blood, taken at week 4, from a patient treated with tofacitinib. CDR3 sequence: CSVEQREPYEQYF. The CDR3 DNA reads as TGCAGCGTTGAACAAAGGGAGCCCTACGAGCAGTACTTC.